Detailed here is one T cell receptor beta chain. Antigen unknown. The ViraFEST assay expanded antigen-specific CD4+ T cells with viral peptide pools before sequencing. The culture ran for approximately 10 days before CD4+ T cells were isolated. Nucleocapsid antibodies were negative in the vaccine recipients, who had never had SARS-CoV-2 infection. Cultures got half-medium changes with IL-2 on days 3 and 7. The data were taken from a study of vaccination effects on CD4 cells after COVID-19. Whole-study findings and limits: Recruitment yielded few convalescent patients, and the study had no early post-infection timepoints. After vaccination, at late timepoints, clones induced by infection and by vaccine contracted markedly.

Here immunoSEQ multiplex PCR was the method, and the copy in TCRdb shows in-frame clones only, minus some. The sample consists of tens of thousands of clones, approximately 79% of them appearing once. The source is a human donor who received a COVID-19 vaccine. This material consisted of CD4+ T cells from PBMCs cultured with HCoV-OC43 spike peptides, taken before COVID-19 vaccination. Subset given: HCoV-OC43 spike overlapping peptide pool stimulation.

The CDR3 loop reads CASSVGVDNEKLFF. In DNA form, the CDR3 reads TGTGCCAGCAGCGTAGGGGTCGACAATGAAAAACTGTTTTTT. The chain is built from TRBV9 and TRBJ1-4, with unresolved D. The CDR3 is 14 residues long. Trimming cost V 0 bases and J 5 bases, with 8 bases left between them. Germline CDR1 reads SGDLS; CDR2 reads YYNGEE.